These 7 T cell receptor beta chains originate from one sample sequenced in a study of CD8+ T cells in alopecia areata. Following RNA extraction, reverse transcription yielded cDNA that acted as the sequencing template. The protocol was immunoSEQ multiplex PCR, while the TCRdb copy is restricted to in-frame clones and leaves out a portion. The data show some 150,000 clones, 62% seen once. The sample consisted of CD8+ T cells sorted from blood. The source of these receptors is a human donor in good health.

V gene TRBV9 combines with J gene TRBJ2-1; no definite D call. Germline loops: CDR1 SGDLS, CDR2 YYNGEE. There are 12 residues in the CDR3. Trimming removed 0 bases at V and 8 bases at J, with 6 bases between. The CDR3 nucleotides read TGTGCCAGCAGCGTAGACAGCGATGAGCAGTTCTTC. Protein: CASSVDSDEQFF.

This clone was recorded a few times. The chain links TRBV5-1 to TRBJ2-7; the D gene is possibly TRBD2 (6 bases). The germline V gene has CDR1 SGHRS and CDR2 YFSETQ. V lost 3 bases to trimming and J lost 4 bases, with 11 bases between them. The CDR3 runs 13 residues. CDR3 sequence: CASSSEGSYEQYF. For the CDR3, the DNA is TGCGCCAGCAGCTCGGAGGGGTCTTACGAGCAGTACTTC. Full variable domain (rest looked up from reference TRBV5-1 and TRBJ2-7): KAGVTQTPRYLIKTRGQQVTLSCSPISGHRSVSWYQQTPGQGLQFLFEYFSETQRNKGNFPGRFSGRQFSNSRSEMNVSTLELGDSALYLCASSSEGSYEQYFGPGTRLTVT.

For this clone: A read error is the likely source, as a far larger clone sits one nucleotide away. The chain is built from TRBV4-2 and TRBJ1-1, with a tentative D call TRBD1 (5 bases). Trimming shortened V by 1 base and J by 1 base, and 10 bases separated the two germline ends. Germline lookup yields CDR1 LGHNA and CDR2 YNFKEQ. The CDR3 contains 15 residues. This CDR3 reads CASSQGGGGNTEAFF. CDR3 nucleotides: TGTGCCAGCAGCCAAGGCGGCGGGGGGAACACTGAAGCTTTCTTT.

The chain combines TRBV10-2 with TRBJ2-6, with D tentatively TRBD2 (5 bases). The length of the CDR3 is 13 residues. Germline V gives CDR1 WSHSY, CDR2 SAAADI. V was cut by 11 bases and J by 4 bases, with 12 bases left in between. Here the CDR3 reads CACEGSGANVLTF. In nucleotides, the CDR3 is TGCGCCTGCGAGGGATCCGGGGCCAACGTCCTGACTTTC.

This chain uses TRBV27 with TRBJ2-3; 7 bases are a match to TRBD1. Per the germline V gene, CDR1 is MNHEY and CDR2 is SMNVEV (reference sequence). Trimming at V came to 4 bases and at J to 2 bases, leaving 6 bases not matched to a gene. The CDR3 has 15 residues. The CDR3 coding sequence is TGTGCCAGCAGTTGGGCGGACAGGACCACAGATACGCAGTATTTT. It encodes CASSWADRTTDTQYF.

This clone was picked up a small number of times. The V and J genes are TRBV4-3 and TRBJ2-3; D not resolved. Trimming removed 2 bases at V and 1 base at J, with 4 bases between. Germline CDR1 reads LGHNA; CDR2 reads YSLEER. The CDR3 length is 13 residues. The CDR3 DNA reads as TGCGCCAGCAGCCAACGGGGCACAGATACGCAGTATTTT. Protein: CASSQRGTDTQYF.

The V call is TRBV15, the J call TRBJ2-5; TRBD1 or TRBD2 may be the D gene (5 bases each). Trimming cost V 3 bases and J 0 bases, with 17 bases left between them. Germline V gene lookup returns CDR1 LNHNV and CDR2 YYDKDF (reference sequence). The CDR3 covers 17 residues. The DNA for the CDR3 is TGTGCCACCAGCAGGGGGGAACGAGCGGTTAACCAAGAGACCCAGTACTTC. It specifies CATSRGERAVNQETQYF.